Given below is one T cell receptor (beta chain) in context. CDR3 length equals 14 residues. V was cut by 7 bases and J by 0 bases, with 7 bases left in between. The V gene's germline CDR1 is SGHAT and CDR2 FQNNGV. The data belong to a study of blood T cell repertoires in COVID-19. Study context: Collection of acute and convalescent COVID-19 samples took place in the United States, Italy and Spain. PBMCs, B-cell-depleted T cells, or T cells were the source of the cDNA or gDNA that made up the material.

Original processing notes: Reference gene primers were amplified, and this amplification served to estimate nucleated cell counts. Method: immunoSEQ multiplex PCR; TCRdb's copy keeps in-frame clones and lacks some. Clone size and V and J calls were adopted from that table, with D and trimming inferred from the DNA. The sample records more than 95,000 clones, around 90% being singletons. The TCR originated in a human donor in a cohort sampled during active COVID-19. V and J are TRBV11-2 and TRBJ2-6; D is uncertain. The sequenced material came from peripheral blood. CDR3 sequence reads: CASTLGSGANVLTF. For the CDR3, the DNA is TGTGCCAGCACTCTAGGCTCTGGGGCCAACGTCCTGACTTTC.